The source of this T cell receptor (beta chain) is a study of cytomegalovirus exposure and HLA in healthy donors. Study-wide findings and caveats: It was 150 to 200 TCR beta chains that were listed as cytomegalovirus-associated.

The table came from immunoSEQ multiplex PCR; TCRdb's copy has only in-frame clones and leaves some out. Here the sample spans some 340,000 clones, roughly nine tenths being singletons. The CDR3 runs to 20 residues. Per the germline V gene, CDR1 is SGHDN and CDR2 is FVKESK. J was trimmed by 9 bases and V by 4 bases; bases with no gene match: 26. This clone was seen a handful of times. Its specificity is not known. The specimen was PBMCs. The chain recombines TRBV14 with TRBJ2-2; TRBD2 matches 7 bases. The clonotype comes from a woman aged 25 to 39 in good health and CMV-seropositive. In nucleotides, the CDR3 is TGTGCCAGCAGCCCGACGACCCATACCTTGGGGGGAGGGCTCTACCGGGAGCTGTTTTTT. Protein product: CASSPTTHTLGGGLYRELFF.